Below are 4 T cell receptor beta chains sequenced from a single sample in a study of molecular identifiers for immune sequencing clone quantification. TCRdb ran MiXCR on the PCR reads and lists one entry per CDR3 protein. The table records 85,000 to 90,000 distinct CDR3 sequences, roughly 20% of them present only once. The sequencing sample was made of naive CD8+ T cells from blood, with Jurkat cell RNA spiked in. As to subset: FACS-sorted CD8+CD4-CCR7+CD45RA+ naive T cells. These receptors originate from a human donor in good health. Some libraries in this study had Jurkat cell RNA spiked in.

This clonotype was counted at least ten times. V and J are TRBV6-2 or TRBV6-3 and TRBJ2-7; D is ambiguous. Between the trimmed V and J ends, which lost 9 bases and 2 bases, there was a span of 17 bases. The length of the CDR3 is 14 residues. Per germline, CDR1 MNHEY and CDR2 SVGEGT. Written as DNA, the CDR3 is TGTGCCAGTAGTCCGGGCTGGGGAACCTACGAGCAGTACTTC. Translating it yields CASSPGWGTYEQYF.

This clonotype was recorded many times. This sequence joins TRBV7-8 and TRBJ2-1; D may be TRBD1 (5 bases). The germline V and J ends were trimmed by 4 bases and 7 bases, with 8 bases remaining between them. This CDR3 region has 12 residues. Germline CDR1 SGHVS, CDR2 FQNEAQ. CDR3 in DNA: TGTGCCAGCAGCTCGACAGCGAATGAGCAGTTCTTC. Protein sequence: CASSSTANEQFF.

A few counts support this clonotype. This chain uses TRBV12-3 or TRBV12-4 with TRBJ1-1; 7 positions agree with TRBD1. The V and J ends lost 4 bases and 8 bases, in that order; junction bases with no gene match: 7. CDR3 length equals 13 residues. CDR3 DNA: TGTGCCAGCAGTTCCGTTTTGGGACAGGAAGCTTTCTTT. Its translation is CASSSVLGQEAFF.

This clonotype is a singleton in its sample. A much larger clone is a single base away; this may be a read error. V is TRBV6-6 and J is TRBJ2-3; 8 bases fit TRBD2. The CDR3 loop spans 16 amino acids. CDR1 and CDR2 from the germline V gene are MNHNY and SVGAGI (reference sequence). Trimming cost V 2 bases and J 0 bases; bases outside gene matches: 4. As DNA, the CDR3 is TGTGCCAGCAGTTACCCCTTAGCGGGGAGCACAGATACGCAGTATTTT. This sequence encodes CASSYPLAGSTDTQYF.